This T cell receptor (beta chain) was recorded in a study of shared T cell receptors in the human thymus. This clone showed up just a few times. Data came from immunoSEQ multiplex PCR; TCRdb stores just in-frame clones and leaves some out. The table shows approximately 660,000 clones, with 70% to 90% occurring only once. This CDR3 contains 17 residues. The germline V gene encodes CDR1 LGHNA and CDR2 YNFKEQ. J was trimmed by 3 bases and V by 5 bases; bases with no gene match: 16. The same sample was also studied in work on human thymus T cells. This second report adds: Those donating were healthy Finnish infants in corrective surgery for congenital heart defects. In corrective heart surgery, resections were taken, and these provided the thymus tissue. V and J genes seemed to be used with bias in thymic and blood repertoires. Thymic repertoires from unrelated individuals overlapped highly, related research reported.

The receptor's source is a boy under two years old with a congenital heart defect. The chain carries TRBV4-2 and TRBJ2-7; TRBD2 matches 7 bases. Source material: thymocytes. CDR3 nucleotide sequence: TGTGCCAGCAGCTACGCGGGTGAGGAGCGGGGTGTCTACGAGCAGTACTTC. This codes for CASSYAGEERGVYEQYF.